Each of the 19 T cell receptor beta chains below was sequenced from the same sample in a study of cytomegalovirus exposure and HLA in healthy donors. The PCR employed 60 Vbeta primers together with 13 Jbeta primers. TCRdb keeps only in-frame clones here, not all; method: immunoSEQ multiplex PCR. The table shows around 140,000 clones, with 77% occurring only once. The specimen sequenced was PBMCs. The receptor source for this set is a woman aged 35 to 49 in good health and CMV-seronegative.

The chain combines TRBV19 with TRBJ1-2; D is perhaps TRBD1 (6 bases). Trimming removed 5 bases at V and 3 bases at J, with 13 bases between. Germline V lookup: CDR1 LNHDA, CDR2 SQIVND (reference sequence). This CDR3 contains 14 residues. The CDR3 loop reads CASSPRTVYYGYTF. For the CDR3, the DNA is TGTGCCAGTAGTCCTCGGACAGTTTACTATGGCTACACCTTC.

This chain uses TRBV27 with TRBJ1-1; D gene ambiguous. Germline V CDR1 and CDR2: MNHEY, SMNVEV (reference sequence). CDR3 length: 13 residues. V was cut by 7 bases and J by 0 bases, with 9 bases left in between. The CDR3 spells CASKRSLNTEAFF. The CDR3, as DNA: TGTGCCAGCAAGAGGTCCCTGAACACTGAAGCTTTCTTT.

The chain combines TRBV2 with TRBJ2-7, with 12 bases identical to TRBD1. V was pared by 6 bases and J by 7 bases, with 7 bases of the junction left unmatched. CDR3 length: 14 amino acids. Germline V gene lookup returns CDR1 SNHLY and CDR2 FYNNEI. The CDR3 DNA reads TGTGCCAGCAGAGGGGGACAGGGGGCCGGGGAGCAGTACTTC. Protein product: CASRGGQGAGEQYF.

V and J are TRBV18 and TRBJ1-1; weak D call: TRBD1 (6 bases). The CDR3 runs to 14 residues. The V gene lost 3 bases and the J gene lost 0 bases, with 8 bases spanning the gap. CDR1 is KGHSH, CDR2 LQKENI, per germline. For the CDR3, the DNA is TGTGCCAGCTCACCGGACAGACTGAACACTGAAGCTTTCTTT. Amino acids: CASSPDRLNTEAFF.

This rearrangement joins TRBV9 to TRBJ2-1, with TRBD2 matching over 15 bases. The V segment lost 3 bases and the J segment 8 bases; nucleotides outside the gene matches: 6. This CDR3 is built from 16 residues. Germline CDR1 and CDR2: SGDLS and YYNGEE. The CDR3 nucleotides are TGTGCCAGCAGCGCCCGGACTAGCGGGGGGGCCCATGAGCAGTTCTTC. Its translation is CASSARTSGGAHEQFF.

This chain connects TRBV19 to TRBJ1-1; possibly TRBD1 for D (6 bases). Germline CDR1 and CDR2: LNHDA and SQIVND (reference sequence). CDR3 length: 14 amino acids. V lost 6 bases and J lost 5, with 16 bases in between. This CDR3 is CASRRGGRDTEAFF. In nucleotides, the CDR3 is TGTGCCAGTAGAAGGGGGGGCCGGGATACTGAAGCTTTCTTT.

This rearrangement joins TRBV5-1 to TRBJ2-5; TRBD1 agrees at 7 bases. The CDR3 sequence is 15 residues long. Germline CDR1 is SGHRS and CDR2 is YFSETQ. Unmatched junction bases numbered 9, after V lost 2 bases and J lost 5 bases. The CDR3 spells CASSFEGGHAETQYF. In nucleotides, the CDR3 is TGCGCCAGCAGCTTTGAAGGGGGCCATGCGGAGACCCAGTACTTC.

This clone appeared a few times. The chain uses TRBV30 and TRBJ2-5, with unresolved D. The CDR3 spans 12 residues. V was pared by 3 bases and J by 7 bases, with 12 bases between. Germline CDR1 reads GTSNPN; CDR2 reads SVGIG (reference sequence). The CDR3 loop reads CAWSLRVGTQYF. CDR3 bases: TGTGCCTGGAGCCTTCGGGTGGGGACCCAGTACTTC.

The chain carries TRBV27 and TRBJ1-2, with 7 positions matching TRBD1. The CDR3 has 16 amino acids. The trim removed 3 bases at V and 8 bases at J, leaving 15 bases unmatched. Germline-derived CDR1 and CDR2 are MNHEY and SMNVEV (reference sequence). The CDR3 spells CASSLFPPDRVYGYTF. In DNA form, the CDR3 reads TGTGCCAGCAGTTTGTTTCCTCCCGACAGGGTGTACGGCTACACCTTC.

The sample holds one count of this clone. CDR3 in DNA: TGTGCGGTGGGGGGGGGACTGCCTAACTATGGCTACACCTTC. As protein: CAVGGGLPNYGYTF. The chain has TRBV28 and TRBJ1-2; maybe TRBD1 (5 bases). The CDR3 loop spans 14 amino acids. Germline-derived CDR1 and CDR2 are MDHEN and SYDVKM.

This clone was observed once. Mismatch with germline at one junction end may stem from a read error. This chain connects TRBV4-3 to TRBJ2-7; perhaps TRBD1 as D (6 bases). This CDR3 has 15 residues. Germline CDR1 LGHNA, CDR2 YSLEER. In DNA form, the CDR3 reads TGCGCCGGCAGCCAACAGCCAGGGGCCGCGCACGAGCAGTACTTC. It codes for CAGSQQPGAAHEQYF.

The CDR3 sequence: CASSSRQTVPYEQYF. The CDR3 DNA reads as TGTGCCAGCAGTTCTAGACAGACCGTTCCATACGAGCAGTACTTC. The chain employs TRBV28 and TRBJ2-7; weak D call: TRBD1 (5 bases). This CDR3 contains 15 residues. Trimming removed 4 bases from V and 4 bases from J, with 17 bases in between. CDR1 is MDHEN, CDR2 SYDVKM, per germline.

The genes are TRBV9 and TRBJ1-2, with D perhaps TRBD1 (6 bases). V was shortened by 0 bases and J by 2 bases, with 14 bases between the two germline ends. The CDR3 sequence is 16 residues long. Germline CDR1 is SGDLS and CDR2 is YYNGEE. Here the CDR3 DNA reads TGTGCCAGCAGCGTAGAAGGGGGTAGCCCAAACTATGGCTACACCTTC. Residues: CASSVEGGSPNYGYTF. The whole variable domain, filled in from reference TRBV9 and TRBJ1-2, reads DSGVTQTPKHLITATGQRVTLRCSPRSGDLSVYWYQQSLDQGLQFLIQYYNGEERAKGNILERFSAQQFPDLHSELNLSSLELGDSALYFCASSVEGGSPNYGYTFGSGTRLTVV.

V gene TRBV7-6 combines with J gene TRBJ1-4, with D possibly matching TRBD1 (6 bases). Between the trimmed V and J ends, which lost 5 bases and 14 bases, there was a span of 21 bases. This CDR3 comprises 14 residues. Germline assignment: CDR1 SGHVS and CDR2 FNYEAQ. CDR3 residues: CASSRGQPSERLFF. DNA for the CDR3: TGTGCCAGCAGCCGCGGACAGCCTTCAGAAAGGCTGTTTTTT.

The chain recombines TRBV19 with TRBJ2-4; a possible D gene is TRBD1 (6 bases). Trimming removed 1 base at V and 9 bases at J, with 16 bases between. This CDR3 region has 15 residues. Looked up from germline, CDR1 is LNHDA and CDR2 is SQIVND (reference sequence). The CDR3 DNA follows: TGTGCCAGTAGTATAGTCCCAGGGGTTATAACCATTCAGTACTTC. Translated, it gives CASSIVPGVITIQYF.

The chain carries TRBV28 and TRBJ1-2; D gene ambiguous. The CDR3 has 14 amino acids. V lost 3 bases and J 4 bases, leaving 12 bases between the germline ends. Per germline, CDR1 MDHEN and CDR2 SYDVKM. The CDR3 reads CASSLGRVGYGYTF. DNA of the CDR3: TGTGCCAGCAGTTTGGGGAGGGTGGGCTATGGCTACACCTTC.

CDR3 sequence reads: CASSLVAGQPQHF. DNA of the CDR3: TGTGCCAGCAGCTTGGTGGCGGGTCAGCCCCAGCATTTT. J is TRBJ1-5 and V is TRBV5-8; D remains ambiguous. V gave up 0 bases and J gave up 6 bases, with 7 bases separating them. CDR1 is SGHTS, CDR2 YDEGEE, per germline. This CDR3 has 13 residues.

The chain combines TRBV7-2 with TRBJ1-5; a weak D match, TRBD1 (6 bases). The CDR3 sequence is 18 residues long. Germline V gene lookup returns CDR1 SGHTA and CDR2 FQGNSA. The V gene lost 4 bases and the J gene lost 0 bases, with 19 bases spanning the gap. The CDR3 region is CASSSTSPGTSSNQPQHF. Written as DNA, the CDR3 is TGTGCCAGCAGCTCTACAAGTCCCGGGACAAGTAGCAATCAGCCCCAGCATTTT.

The CDR3 nucleotides are TGTGCCAGTAGCCTCGGACAGGCGCCGGCTTCGAACACTGAAGCTTTCTTT. Amino acids: CASSLGQAPASNTEAFF. The genes are TRBV19 and TRBJ1-1; 7 nucleotides align to TRBD1. Germline V lookup: CDR1 LNHDA, CDR2 SQIVND (reference sequence). The CDR3 loop spans 17 amino acids. V trimming: 6 bases; J trimming: 1 base; junction bases outside the gene matches: 14.